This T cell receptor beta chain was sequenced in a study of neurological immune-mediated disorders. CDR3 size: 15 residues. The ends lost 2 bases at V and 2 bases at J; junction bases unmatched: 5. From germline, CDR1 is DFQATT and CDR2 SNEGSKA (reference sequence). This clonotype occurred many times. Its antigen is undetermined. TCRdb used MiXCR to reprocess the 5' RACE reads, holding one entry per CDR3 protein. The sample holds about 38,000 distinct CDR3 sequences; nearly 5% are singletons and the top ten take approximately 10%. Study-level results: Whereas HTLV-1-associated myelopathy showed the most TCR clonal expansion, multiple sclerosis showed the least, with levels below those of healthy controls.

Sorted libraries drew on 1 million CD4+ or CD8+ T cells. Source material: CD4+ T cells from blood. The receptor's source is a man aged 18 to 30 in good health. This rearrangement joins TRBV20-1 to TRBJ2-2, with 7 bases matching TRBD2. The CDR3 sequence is CSARPGGSNTGELFF. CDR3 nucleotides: TGCAGTGCTAGACCCGGGGGGTCTAACACCGGGGAGCTGTTTTTT.